The rows below give T cell receptor beta chains drawn from one sample of a study of PD-1 blockade in classical Hodgkin lymphoma. The repertoire was sequenced with immunoSEQ multiplex PCR; TCRdb's copy has only in-frame clones and lacks some. Of 110,000 or so clones in the sample, roughly nine tenths were seen once. The source was peripheral blood mononuclear cells (PBMCs), collected before the second cycle of nivolumab. The receptors originated from a human donor with classical Hodgkin lymphoma. Each CDR3 is given with its conserved first and last residue. D genes are given only for firm matches. Only some rows state a clone size, as once, few, many or a class for expanded clones.

size	D	J	V	CDR3	DNA
-	TRBD2	TRBJ2-1	TRBV6-1	CASSLPSGTDNEQFF	TGTGCCAGCAGCCTGCCTAGCGGTACCGACAATGAGCAGTTCTTC
few	-	TRBJ2-3	TRBV28	CASTTASSGRDTQYF	TGTGCCAGCACCACCGCGTCGAGTGGGCGGGATACGCAGTATTTT
-	-	TRBJ1-3	TRBV6-1	CASSEAVPNTIYF	TGTGCCAGCAGTGAAGCAGTCCCAAACACCATATATTTT
-	TRBD1	TRBJ1-4	TRBV18	CASSPPGQGTNEKLFF	TGTGCCAGCTCACCACCCGGACAGGGTACTAATGAAAAACTGTTTTTT
once	TRBD1	TRBJ1-1	TRBV27	CASSFGTGAPREAFF	TGTGCCAGCAGTTTCGGGACAGGGGCCCCTAGAGAAGCTTTCTTT
-	-	TRBJ2-3	TRBV7-2	CASSLVGPRTDTQYF	TGTGCCAGCAGCTTAGTTGGACCGAGAACAGATACGCAGTATTTT
-	-	TRBJ1-5	TRBV30	CAWRDRDRLNQPQHF	TGTGCCTGGAGAGACCGGGACCGACTGAATCAGCCCCAGCATTTT
-	-	TRBJ2-2	TRBV29-1	CSVVTGPHLNTGELFF	TGCAGCGTCGTTACGGGACCCCACCTCAACACCGGGGAGCTGTTTTTT
-	-	TRBJ1-1	TRBV7-2	CASSLSRGDAAFF	TGTGCCAGCAGCTTATCTCGGGGAGATGCAGCTTTCTTT
-	-	TRBJ2-3	TRBV7-6	CASSLVRGDGPDTQYF	TGTGCCAGCAGCTTAGTCAGAGGAGATGGGCCAGATACGCAGTATTTT
-	-	TRBJ2-2	TRBV7-2	CASPDREGSNTGELFF	TGTGCCAGCCCTGACAGGGAGGGATCGAACACCGGGGAGCTGTTTTTT
once	TRBD1	TRBJ2-7	TRBV18	CASSPVAQGADEQYF	TGTGCCAGCTCACCAGTAGCGCAGGGGGCAGACGAGCAGTACTTC
-	-	TRBJ2-5	TRBV9	CASSDTPGETRYF	TGTGCCAGCAGCGATACGCCTGGAGAGACCCGGTACTTC
-	-	TRBJ2-4	TRBV5-6	CASSLIIGGHENIQYF	TGTGCCAGCAGCTTGATAATTGGGGGGCACGAAAACATTCAGTACTTC
few	-	TRBJ1-1	TRBV19	CASTSRTGAENTEAFF	TGTGCCAGTACGAGCCGAACGGGGGCCGAGAACACTGAAGCTTTCTTT
-	-	TRBJ2-1	TRBV19	CASSMSGATPEQFF	TGTGCCAGTAGTATGTCAGGGGCGACTCCTGAGCAGTTCTTC
-	TRBD2	TRBJ2-7	TRBV7-9	CASSFPGTSGIEYF	TGTGCCAGCAGCTTTCCCGGGACTAGCGGGATAGAGTACTTC
-	TRBD1	TRBJ2-4	TRBV5-1	CASSGGQAKNIQYF	TGCGCCAGCAGCGGGGGACAGGCCAAAAACATTCAGTACTTC
-	-	TRBJ2-1	TRBV10-3	CAISDQVRNEQFF	TGTGCCATCAGTGACCAAGTCCGCAATGAGCAGTTCTTC
-	-	TRBJ2-4	TRBV19	CASSAQGAGKNIQYF	TGTGCCAGTAGTGCACAGGGAGCGGGGAAAAACATTCAGTACTTC
-	-	TRBJ1-1	TRBV12-5	CASGPTGGDTEAFF	TGTGCTAGTGGCCCCACGGGGGGGGACACTGAAGCTTTCTTT
once	-	TRBJ2-7	TRBV18	CASSPTGNDYEQYF	TGTGCCAGCTCACCGACAGGAAACGATTACGAGCAGTACTTC
-	-	TRBJ1-2	TRBV7-2	CASSLTYMGNYGYTF	TGTGCCAGCAGCCTAACCTACATGGGCAACTATGGCTACACCTTC
-	TRBD2	TRBJ2-1	TRBV4-2	CASSQPLGAGGLNEQFF	TGTGCCAGCAGCCAACCTTTAGGAGCGGGAGGGCTGAATGAGCAGTTCTTC
-	TRBD2	TRBJ2-7	TRBV7-9	CASSLGGLAGSSYEQYF	TGTGCCAGCAGCTTAGGGGGACTAGCGGGTTCCTCCTACGAGCAGTACTTC
once	-	TRBJ2-4	TRBV4-3	CASSQEESAWKLAKNIQYF	TGCGCCAGCAGCCAAGAAGAGAGTGCGTGGAAACTAGCCAAAAACATTCAGTACTTC
-	TRBD1	TRBJ2-1	TRBV6-1	CASSEQDRVINEQFF	TGTGCCAGCAGTGAGCAAGACAGGGTGATCAATGAGCAGTTCTTC
-	TRBD1	TRBJ2-3	TRBV19	CASRGQGGTDTQYF	TGTGCCAGTAGAGGACAGGGGGGCACAGATACGCAGTATTTT
-	-	TRBJ2-3	TRBV7-2	CASSPGAADTQYF	TGTGCCAGCAGTCCCGGGGCCGCAGATACGCAGTATTTT
-	-	TRBJ2-7	TRBV28	CASSLRLAGIYEQYF	TGTGCCAGCAGTTTACGTCTAGCTGGTATTTACGAGCAGTACTTC
-	-	TRBJ2-2	TRBV5-1	CASSLGQYTGELFF	TGCGCCAGCAGCTTGGGACAGTACACCGGGGAGCTGTTTTTT
once	-	TRBJ1-2	TRBV7-6	CASSLVGDSLYGYTF	TGTGCCAGCAGCTTAGTAGGGGATTCTCTTTATGGCTACACCTTC